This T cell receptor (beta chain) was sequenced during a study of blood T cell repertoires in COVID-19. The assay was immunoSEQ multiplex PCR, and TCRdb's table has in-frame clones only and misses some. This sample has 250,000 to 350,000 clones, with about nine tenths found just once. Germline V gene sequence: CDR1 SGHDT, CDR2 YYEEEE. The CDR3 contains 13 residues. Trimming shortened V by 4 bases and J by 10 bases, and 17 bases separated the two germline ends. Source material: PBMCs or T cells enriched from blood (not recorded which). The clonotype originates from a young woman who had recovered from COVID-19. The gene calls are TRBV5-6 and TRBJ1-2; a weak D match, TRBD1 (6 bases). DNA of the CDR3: TGTGCCAGCAGCGCCTCGGGGGGCATTATCTACACCTTC. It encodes CASSASGGIIYTF.